This record concerns one T cell receptor (beta chain) sequence. The entry originates in a study of blood T cell repertoires in COVID-19. On the study more broadly: The analysed material was cDNA or gDNA that came from T cells, B-cell-depleted T cells, or PBMCs.

From germline, CDR1 is SGHRS and CDR2 YFSETQ. The CDR3 consists of 15 residues. J lost 4 bases, V lost 0 bases, and 1 base had no gene match. Repertoires were generated with immunoSEQ multiplex PCR, while TCRdb's copy carries only in-frame clones and drops some. Among about 250,000 clones, approximately 83% were seen once, and the ten largest hold around 8.9%. The V and J genes are TRBV5-1 and TRBJ2-2; 9 bases align to TRBD1. The clonotype originates from a man older than 75 with acute or convalescent COVID-19. Input material: peripheral blood. In DNA, the CDR3 is TGCGCCAGCAGCTTGGGGACAGGGGCCACCGGGGAGCTGTTTTTT. It translates to CASSLGTGATGELFF.